These T cell receptor beta chains were read from a single sample in a study of blood T cell repertoires in COVID-19. Data came from immunoSEQ multiplex PCR; TCRdb stores just in-frame clones and leaves some out. This repertoire shows around 310,000 clones, almost 90% found once; its top ten account for about 1%. Input material: peripheral blood. The receptors shown here come from a woman aged 35 to 49 with COVID-19, enrolled during active disease. Each CDR3 is given with its conserved first and last residue. Each record gives: clone size, D gene, V gene, J gene, CDR3 DNA, CDR3 protein. The D gene is left open where the match is weak. Rows may omit the clone size; those that give it use once, few, many or a size class.

clone_size: -
d_call: TRBD2
v_call: TRBV11-2
j_call: TRBJ2-7
cdr3_nt: TGTGCCAGCAGCGGGAGCGGGAGGCCGTCCTACGAGCAGTACTTC
cdr3_aa: CASSGSGRPSYEQYF

clone_size: -
d_call: -
v_call: TRBV30
j_call: TRBJ2-1
cdr3_nt: TGTGCCTCCCTAGGGAGAAGTTACTACAATGAGCAGTTCTTC
cdr3_aa: CASLGRSYYNEQFF

clone_size: -
d_call: TRBD1
v_call: TRBV19
j_call: TRBJ1-2
cdr3_nt: TGTGCCAGTAGTCCTCACAGACAGGGGTATGGCTACACCTTC
cdr3_aa: CASSPHRQGYGYTF

clone_size: once
d_call: -
v_call: TRBV10-3
j_call: TRBJ1-5
cdr3_nt: TGTGCCATCAGACAGGACGCGCCTAATCAGCCCCAGCATTTT
cdr3_aa: CAIRQDAPNQPQHF

clone_size: few
d_call: -
v_call: TRBV7-8
j_call: TRBJ2-7
cdr3_nt: TGTGCCAGCAGCTCTCCAGCGACTAACAACTACGAGCAGTACTTC
cdr3_aa: CASSSPATNNYEQYF

clone_size: -
d_call: -
v_call: TRBV27
j_call: TRBJ1-2
cdr3_nt: TGTGCCAGCCAAGGGGGAGCTAACTATGGCTACACCTTC
cdr3_aa: CASQGGANYGYTF

clone_size: -
d_call: TRBD1
v_call: TRBV2
j_call: TRBJ1-2
cdr3_nt: TGTGCCAGCAGTCGGGACAGCAACTATGGCTACACCTTC
cdr3_aa: CASSRDSNYGYTF

clone_size: -
d_call: TRBD1
v_call: TRBV7-2
j_call: TRBJ2-3
cdr3_nt: TGTGCCAGCAGCCTACGGACAGGGGTCACAGATACGCAGTATTTT
cdr3_aa: CASSLRTGVTDTQYF

clone_size: -
d_call: -
v_call: TRBV30
j_call: TRBJ1-1
cdr3_nt: TGTGCCTGGAGAGAACCGGGACTATCGCTCCGGGGGAGGGGGGCTTTCTTT
cdr3_aa: CAWREPGLSLRGRGAFF

clone_size: -
d_call: -
v_call: TRBV12-3/TRBV12-4
j_call: TRBJ2-2
cdr3_nt: TGTGCCAGCAGTTCCCGTCACACCGGGGAGCTGTTTTTT
cdr3_aa: CASSSRHTGELFF

clone_size: -
d_call: -
v_call: TRBV12-5
j_call: TRBJ1-3
cdr3_nt: TGTGCTAGTGGTCTGGGGGGAGTTGGAAACACCATATATTTT
cdr3_aa: CASGLGGVGNTIYF

clone_size: once
d_call: TRBD1
v_call: TRBV5-4
j_call: TRBJ2-1
cdr3_nt: TGTGCCAGCATGGGACAGGGTTTGGACAATGAGCAGTTCTTC
cdr3_aa: CASMGQGLDNEQFF

clone_size: -
d_call: TRBD2
v_call: TRBV7-3
j_call: TRBJ2-1
cdr3_nt: TGTGCCAGCAGCTTAAACCGGGGGGGCCAGATAAATGAGCAGTTCTTC
cdr3_aa: CASSLNRGGQINEQFF